The present TCR beta chain was sequenced within a study of early T cells in non-severe SARS-CoV-2 infection. Looking at the study overall: Chains stayed unpaired after sequencing of bulk RNA from unsorted whole blood.

Germline V gene data show CDR1 as DFQATT and CDR2 as SNEGSKA (reference sequence). The V gene lost 4 bases and the J gene lost 4 bases, with 13 bases spanning the gap. The CDR3 is made up of 13 amino acids. Separate cDNA molecules each had unique molecular identifiers attached to them. From the 5' RACE reads, TCRdb called clonotypes with MiXCR, one entry per CDR3 protein. The table has tens of thousands of distinct CDR3 sequences, approximately 10% seen once; the top ten hold over 5%. V usage is TRBV20-1 and J usage is TRBJ2-5; D might be TRBD2 (6 bases). This TCR came from an adult who was a healthcare worker with PCR-confirmed SARS-CoV-2 infection or an uninfected control (not recorded which). The specimen was whole blood. The CDR3 region is CSAIWTTIETQYF. CDR3 nucleotide sequence: TGCAGTGCTATCTGGACTACTATAGAGACCCAGTACTTC.